This TCR beta chain is drawn from a study of OX40 agonist ivuxolimab in advanced cancers. The table came from immunoSEQ multiplex PCR; TCRdb's copy has only in-frame clones and leaves some out. The top ten clones hold 0.48% of a sample with fewer than 140,000 clones, just over 90% of them seen once. General study findings and limits: Relative to CD4+ cells, CD8+ T cells on average had more expanded clones.

For this clone: Its antigen remains unknown.

Germline V CDR1 and CDR2: MNHEY, SVGAGI. The V and J ends lost 6 bases and 2 bases, in that order; junction bases with no gene match: 8. The CDR3 runs 15 residues. The specimen comprised CD4+ or CD8+ T cells sorted from blood, sampled in a trial of the OX40 agonist ivuxolimab. The chain links TRBV6-5 to TRBJ2-7, with 9 bases identical to TRBD1. The sequence derives from an adult with an advanced solid tumor such as melanoma, head and neck, liver or kidney cancer. CDR3 in DNA: TGTGCCAGCAGCCTGGGGACAGGGTTTACCTACGAGCAGTACTTC. Translated: CASSLGTGFTYEQYF.